This T cell receptor (beta chain) comes out of a study of T cell responses to AZD1222 COVID-19 vaccine. Trimming pared 0 bases from V and 6 bases from J, leaving 7 bases between. Germline V gene data show CDR1 as KGHSH and CDR2 as LQKENI. The CDR3 covers 13 residues. Points from the study as a whole: A mostly white British donor set with more females was recruited, and clonal diversity was possibly underestimated. After two AZD1222 doses, spike-specific TCR breadth and depth rose versus day 0.

In the case of this clone: The antigen is unknown.

Only in-frame clones appear in the TCRdb table, and some are missing; sequencing was by immunoSEQ multiplex PCR. Seen here are 150,000 or so clones, around 86% observed once, and the top ten hold approximately 6%. This chain connects TRBV18 to TRBJ2-3; D not resolved. The sample here was peripheral blood, taken on day 0 of AZD1222 vaccination. The clonotype comes from an adult in good health. CDR3 residues: CASSPPITDTQYF. The CDR3, as DNA: TGTGCCAGCTCACCACCAATCACCGATACGCAGTATTTT.